What follows is one T cell receptor (beta chain) and its context. These data come from a study of blood T cell repertoires in COVID-19. Study-wide context: There were acute and convalescent COVID-19 samples, and they came from the United States, Italy and Spain. PBMCs, B-cell-depleted T cells, or T cells were the source of the cDNA or gDNA that made up the material.

In the source study's methods: The authors estimated nucleated cell counts from reference gene primer amplification. Assay: immunoSEQ multiplex PCR; the TCRdb copy retains only in-frame clones and omits some. For V, J and clone size, that table is used; D and trimming come from the DNA. The data contain 85,000 to 95,000 clones, more than 75% of them singletons. The CDR3 is 17 amino acids. The germline V gene has CDR1 LNHDA and CDR2 SQIVND (reference sequence). V lost 6 bases and J lost 4; bases outside the gene matches: 16. The rearrangement uses TRBV19 and TRBJ2-3, with TRBD1 matching over 7 bases. Source material: peripheral blood. The receptor's source is a man aged 65 to 85 with acute or convalescent COVID-19. CDR3 in DNA: TGTGCCAGTAGCCGTTATATAGAGACAGGGCTTCCAGATACGCAGTATTTT. Residues: CASSRYIETGLPDTQYF.